This passage covers 32 T cell receptor beta chains from one sample sequenced in a study of T cell responses to AZD1222 COVID-19 vaccine. Produced via immunoSEQ multiplex PCR; TCRdb's table is partial and in-frame only. This sample has around 140,000 clones; 85% to 95% occur once, and the top ten carry approximately 5%. The specimen comprised peripheral blood, sampled on day 0 of AZD1222 vaccination. The receptor source for this set is an adult in good health.

V is TRBV20-1 and J is TRBJ2-1, with TRBD2 as a possible D gene (5 bases). The CDR3 is made up of 11 amino acids. Germline CDR1 and CDR2: DFQATT and SNEGSKA (reference sequence). Between the trimmed V and J ends, which lost 6 bases and 9 bases, there was a span of 12 bases. The CDR3 DNA reads TGCAGTGCAAAGCGGCGCACTGAGCAGTTCTTC. Protein: CSAKRRTEQFF.

The chain uses TRBV28 and TRBJ2-1, with a possible D match to TRBD2 (6 bases). Germline V gene data show CDR1 as MDHEN and CDR2 as SYDVKM. The ends were cut back, 6 bases at V and 4 bases at J, with 10 bases in the middle. The CDR3 length is 13 residues. CDR3 bases: TGTGCCAGCAGGCGGGACTCGTACAATGAGCAGTTCTTC. Translating gives CASRRDSYNEQFF.

The chain uses TRBV6-5 and TRBJ1-2, with D unclear. Germline values: CDR1 MNHEY, CDR2 SVGAGI. This CDR3 has 14 amino acids. Between the trimmed V and J ends, which lost 5 bases and 3 bases, there was a span of 13 bases. The CDR3 region has the DNA TGTGCCAGCAGTAATATGTCCCGGTACTATGGCTACACCTTC. Amino acid sequence: CASSNMSRYYGYTF.

The rearrangement joins TRBV7-2 to TRBJ2-3; D is undetermined. V was clipped by 5 bases and J by 2 bases, with 5 bases between them. Per germline, CDR1 SGHTA and CDR2 FQGNSA. The CDR3 sequence is 12 residues long. The CDR3 region has the DNA TGTGCCAGCAGCCCGTTCACAGATACGCAGTATTTT. It specifies CASSPFTDTQYF.

The chain is built from TRBV29-1 and TRBJ1-1; TRBD1 matches at 9 bases. CDR3 size: 13 residues. The V gene end was trimmed by 4 bases and the J gene end by 7 bases; junction bases not matched to a gene: 7. Per the germline V gene, CDR1 is SQVTM and CDR2 is ANQGSEA. The DNA for the CDR3 is TGCAGCGTTGTACCGGGACAGGGAAATGAAGCTTTCTTT. Encoded protein: CSVVPGQGNEAFF.

The chain uses TRBV7-2 and TRBJ1-1, with unresolved D. The V gene lost 1 base and the J gene lost 4 bases, with 13 bases spanning the gap. The CDR3 is 15 amino acids. Germline CDR1 reads SGHTA; CDR2 reads FQGNSA. The CDR3, as DNA: TGTGCCAGCAGCTTAGTGGGCCGATCCCCCACTGAAGCTTTCTTT. This codes for CASSLVGRSPTEAFF.

Only one count was recorded for this clone. The chain joins TRBV7-3 to TRBJ2-1; unclear D gene. This CDR3 has 15 amino acids. Germline CDR1 is SGHTA and CDR2 is FQGTGA. Between the trimmed V and J ends, which lost 4 bases and 6 bases, there was a span of 16 bases. CDR3 loop: CASSSSSPGVNEQFF. CDR3 nucleotide sequence: TGTGCCAGCAGCTCTTCCTCCCCTGGGGTCAATGAGCAGTTCTTC.

The chain joins TRBV7-2 to TRBJ1-4, with D uncertain. With 5 bases removed from V and 6 bases from J, the gap between germline ends came to 10 bases. CDR1 and CDR2 from the germline V gene are SGHTA and FQGNSA. The CDR3 totals 13 residues. DNA for the CDR3: TGTGCCAGCAGCCTAGAAAATTATGAAAAACTGTTTTTT. Its translation: CASSLENYEKLFF.

The rearrangement links TRBV15 to TRBJ2-2; 11 bases align to TRBD2. The V gene end was trimmed by 1 base and the J gene end by 5 bases; junction bases not matched to a gene: 6. In germline, CDR1 is LNHNV, CDR2 YYDKDF (reference sequence). This CDR3 is 17 amino acids long. CDR3 nucleotide sequence: TGTGCCACCAGCAGAGGGCTAGCGGGAGGAGGGACCGGGGAGCTGTTTTTT. Translation: CATSRGLAGGGTGELFF.

This sequence joins TRBV28 and TRBJ1-4; tentatively, D is TRBD1 (5 bases). This CDR3 is 14 amino acids long. Germline CDR1 MDHEN, CDR2 SYDVKM. V was pared by 6 bases and J by 7 bases, with 15 bases between. CDR3 loop: CASSRPGRGEKLFF. In DNA form, the CDR3 reads TGTGCCAGCAGCAGGCCTGGGAGGGGTGAAAAACTGTTTTTT.

The chain employs TRBV14 and TRBJ1-4; 7 bases map to TRBD1. CDR3 length: 16 residues. The ends lost 4 bases at V and 6 bases at J; junction bases unmatched: 11. The V gene's germline CDR1 is SGHDN and CDR2 FVKESK. This CDR3 is CASSRLGRGDYEKLFF. The CDR3 DNA reads TGTGCCAGCAGCCGCCTCGGCAGGGGGGATTATGAAAAACTGTTTTTT. Supplemented by reference TRBV14 and TRBJ1-4, the full variable domain reads EAGVTQFPSHSVIEKGQTVTLRCDPISGHDNLYWYRRVMGKEIKFLLHFVKESKQDESGMPNNRFLAERTGGTYSTLKVQPAELEDSGVYFCASSRLGRGDYEKLFFGSGTQLSVL.

This chain connects TRBV5-1 to TRBJ1-2; possible D gene TRBD1, 5 bases. Germline CDR1 is SGHRS and CDR2 is YFSETQ. This CDR3 has 13 residues. The V and J ends lost 3 bases and 8 bases respectively, with 14 bases between them. The CDR3 reads CASSSLAGRGYTF. As DNA, the CDR3 is TGCGCCAGCAGCTCGTTGGCAGGGAGAGGCTACACCTTC.

This clone occurred once. This sequence joins TRBV7-8 and TRBJ2-3, with D perhaps matching TRBD2 (6 bases). This CDR3 comprises 15 residues. The germline V gene has CDR1 SGHVS and CDR2 FQNEAQ. Trimming pared 1 base from V and 0 bases from J, leaving 8 bases between. DNA of the CDR3: TGTGCCAGCAGCTTAGGGGGGGTAAGCACAGATACGCAGTATTTT. Translating gives CASSLGGVSTDTQYF.

The rearrangement uses TRBV7-8 and TRBJ1-5; D is ambiguous. With 5 bases removed from V and 4 bases from J, the gap between germline ends came to 15 bases. Germline V gene lookup returns CDR1 SGHVS and CDR2 FQNEAQ. CDR3 length equals 15 residues. In DNA form, the CDR3 reads TGTGCCAGCAGCCCCAAGCGGCTCCTGAATCAGCCCCAGCATTTT. Translating it yields CASSPKRLLNQPQHF.

The gene calls are TRBV14 and TRBJ2-7, with TRBD2 identical over 10 bases. CDR1 is SGHDN and CDR2 is FVKESK in the germline V gene. This CDR3 is built from 14 residues. The V segment lost 4 bases and the J segment 3 bases; nucleotides outside the gene matches: 3. CDR3 in DNA: TGTGCCAGCAGCCCGGGACTAGCGTTCTACGAGCAGTACTTC. Protein: CASSPGLAFYEQYF. Full variable domain (missing parts from reference TRBV14 and TRBJ2-7): EAGVTQFPSHSVIEKGQTVTLRCDPISGHDNLYWYRRVMGKEIKFLLHFVKESKQDESGMPNNRFLAERTGGTYSTLKVQPAELEDSGVYFCASSPGLAFYEQYFGPGTRLTVT.

This chain links TRBV5-6 with TRBJ1-2, with 8 bases fitting TRBD1. The CDR3 contains 13 residues. J was trimmed by 7 bases and V by 3 bases; bases with no gene match: 5. The V gene's germline CDR1 is SGHDT and CDR2 YYEEEE. DNA of the CDR3: TGTGCCAGCAGCTACGGACAGGGATCTGGCTACACCTTC. It yields the protein CASSYGQGSGYTF. Drawing the rest from reference TRBV5-6 and TRBJ1-2, the complete variable domain is DAGVTQSPTHLIKTRGQQVTLRCSPKSGHDTVSWYQQALGQGPQFIFQYYEEEERQRGNFPDRFSGHQFPNYSSELNVNALLLGDSALYLCASSYGQGSGYTFGSGTRLTVV.

The rearrangement joins TRBV7-9 to TRBJ2-3; D is unclear. The ends were cut back, 3 bases at V and 4 bases at J, with 5 bases in the middle. Germline V CDR1 and CDR2: SEHNR, FQNEAQ (reference sequence). This CDR3 spans 12 amino acids. The CDR3 nucleotides are TGTGCCAGCAGCTTTGGGTCAGATACGCAGTATTTT. This codes for CASSFGSDTQYF. Full variable domain (remainder filled in from reference TRBV7-9 and TRBJ2-3): DTGVSQNPRHKITKRGQNVTFRCDPISEHNRLYWYRQTLGQGPEFLTYFQNEAQLEKSRLLSDRFSAERPKGSFSTLEIQRTEQGDSAMYLCASSFGSDTQYFGPGTRLTVL.

The J gene is TRBJ2-1, the V gene TRBV6-5; no definite D call. The CDR3 sequence is 13 residues long. Germline V gene sequence: CDR1 MNHEY, CDR2 SVGAGI. Trimming stripped 7 bases from V and 4 bases from J, with 11 bases between. The chain's CDR3 is CASTTVWYNEQFF. In DNA, the CDR3 is TGTGCCAGCACCACCGTATGGTACAATGAGCAGTTCTTC.

The table lists this clone with a few counts. The genes are TRBV6-5 and TRBJ1-2; D ambiguous. This CDR3 spans 13 amino acids. V was pared by 0 bases and J by 8 bases, with 10 bases between. Germline V gives CDR1 MNHEY, CDR2 SVGAGI. The CDR3 DNA follows: TGTGCCAGCAGTTACTCGATGGCTCGGGGCTACACCTTC. This gives the protein CASSYSMARGYTF.

V usage is TRBV9 and J usage is TRBJ1-2; 8 positions match TRBD1. This CDR3 contains 14 residues. With V trimmed by 4 bases and J by 3 bases, 5 bases remained unmatched. Germline loops: CDR1 SGDLS, CDR2 YYNGEE. The CDR3, as DNA: TGTGCCAGCAGCTTCACAGGGGGAGACTATGGCTACACCTTC. This translates into CASSFTGGDYGYTF.

The chain carries TRBV4-2 and TRBJ2-2; D may be TRBD1 (5 bases). Germline V lookup: CDR1 LGHNA, CDR2 YNFKEQ. V dropped 4 bases and J dropped 3 bases, with 12 bases sitting between them. This CDR3 has 15 amino acids. The CDR3 coding sequence is TGTGCCAGCAGCCCTAATGAAGGGGACACCGGGGAGCTGTTTTTT. Protein product: CASSPNEGDTGELFF.

This clone is a singleton in its sample. The chain is built from TRBV6-5 and TRBJ2-7; 7 bases fit TRBD2. The CDR3 spans 14 residues. Germline V gives CDR1 MNHEY, CDR2 SVGAGI. Trimming at V came to 5 bases and at J to 3 bases, leaving 7 bases not matched to a gene. The CDR3 reads CASSTASGLYEQYF. CDR3 nucleotides: TGTGCCAGCAGTACGGCTAGCGGCCTCTACGAGCAGTACTTC.

This rearrangement joins TRBV28 to TRBJ1-6; D unclear. The CDR3 is 13 residues long. CDR1 MDHEN and CDR2 SYDVKM come from the germline V gene. Trimming left V 3 bases short and J 8 bases short, with 8 bases between. The CDR3 here is CASSFKRDSPLHF. In DNA form, the CDR3 reads TGTGCCAGCAGTTTTAAACGGGATTCACCCCTCCACTTT.

The chain couples TRBV20-1 to TRBJ2-1, with 10 bases identical to TRBD2. With 3 bases clipped from V and 1 base from J, the junction kept 3 bases outside the gene matches. The CDR3 runs 15 residues. Germline CDR1 and CDR2: DFQATT and SNEGSKA (reference sequence). As DNA, the CDR3 is TGCAGTGCTAGTAGTAGCGGGAGGTCCTACAATGAGCAGTTCTTC. Its translation is CSASSSGRSYNEQFF.

The rearrangement joins TRBV7-9 to TRBJ1-3, with D hard to call. This CDR3 has 15 residues. Germline V CDR1 and CDR2: SEHNR, FQNEAQ (reference sequence). V lost 4 bases, J lost 8 bases, and 18 bases lay in between. CDR3 protein: CASSSDGRDSDTIYF. CDR3 DNA sequence: TGTGCCAGCAGCTCAGACGGCCGGGATTCGGACACCATATATTTT.

This clone was counted only a few times. In DNA, the CDR3 is TGTGCCAGCAGCGTTTTCGGGGGGTGGAATGAGCAGTTCTTC. It translates to CASSVFGGWNEQFF. This rearrangement joins TRBV9 to TRBJ2-1, with 7 bases matching TRBD2. Germline V gene lookup returns CDR1 SGDLS and CDR2 YYNGEE. Trimming at V came to 2 bases and at J to 7 bases, leaving 6 bases not matched to a gene. This CDR3 comprises 14 residues.

The chain couples TRBV2 to TRBJ1-3, with unresolved D. CDR3 length: 13 residues. The germline V gene has CDR1 SNHLY and CDR2 FYNNEI. Trimming left V 3 bases short and J 1 base short, with 4 bases between. CDR3 sequence (DNA): TGTGCCAGCAGTGACAGGTCTGGAAACACCATATATTTT. It codes for CASSDRSGNTIYF.

In its sample, this clone was seen once. V is TRBV5-5 and J is TRBJ1-4, with TRBD1 identical over 7 bases. V trimming: 5 bases; J trimming: 5 bases; junction bases outside the gene matches: 3. Germline V gives CDR1 SGHKS, CDR2 YYEKEE (reference sequence). The CDR3 is 13 amino acids. CDR3 sequence (DNA): TGTGCCAGCAGTAACAGGGGAAATGAAAAACTGTTTTTT. This sequence encodes CASSNRGNEKLFF.

This sequence joins TRBV6-5 and TRBJ2-3, with 8 bases identical to TRBD2. V was pared by 5 bases and J by 5 bases, with 6 bases of the junction left unmatched. This CDR3 is built from 14 residues. From germline, CDR1 is MNHEY and CDR2 SVGAGI. DNA for the CDR3: TGTGCCAGCAGTCCCGGGGGGGTGGGAGATACGCAGTATTTT. Translating gives CASSPGGVGDTQYF.

The chain uses TRBV5-4 and TRBJ2-3; maybe TRBD2 (5 bases). The CDR3 has 12 residues. Germline CDR1 is SGHNT and CDR2 is YYREEE (reference sequence). Trimming removed 4 bases from V and 5 bases from J, with 8 bases in between. The CDR3 DNA follows: TGTGCCAGCAGCGAAGGGAGAGATACGCAGTATTTT. It specifies CASSEGRDTQYF.

As for this clone: The junction does not match germline at one end; this may be a read error. V usage is TRBV28 and J usage is TRBJ2-7; perhaps TRBD2 as D (6 bases). The CDR3 contains 13 residues. Germline V lookup: CDR1 MDHEN, CDR2 SYDVKM. CDR3 residues: CASSLSLAQEKDF. The CDR3 nucleotides are TGTGCCAGCAGTTTATCGCTAGCGCAAGAGAAGGACTTC.

This sequence joins TRBV6-1 and TRBJ1-5; no definite D call. The germline V gene encodes CDR1 MNHNS and CDR2 SASEGT. The CDR3 loop spans 13 amino acids. Between the trimmed V and J ends, which lost 3 bases and 5 bases, there was a span of 8 bases. For the CDR3, the DNA is TGTGCCAGCAGTGATCGGGGAGATCAGCCCCAGCATTTT. The encoded protein is CASSDRGDQPQHF.